This TCR beta chain was documented in a study of cytotoxic CD8 clonotypes in ibrutinib-treated CLL. Genomic DNA in a quantity of about 2.1 micrograms was derived from cryopreserved PBMCs for TCR beta libraries. Points on this clone: Its antigen is not identified.

Clones were read by immunoSEQ multiplex PCR, and TCRdb kept only the in-frame ones, dropping some. Of some 170,000 clones listed, 70% to 90% are singletons. Whole-study findings and limits: Under therapy, public clonotypes either contracted or stayed stable, and they were uncommon. Clonality at baseline surpassed age-matched healthy donors and tracked circulating CD8+ T-cell counts.

V gave up 8 bases and J gave up 1 base, with 12 bases separating them. Germline V gene sequence: CDR1 MNHEY, CDR2 SVGAGI. CDR3 length: 13 residues. The genes are TRBV6-5 and TRBJ2-7; tentatively, D is TRBD2 (5 bases). The specimen comprised PBMCs, sampled at disease progression, from a patient treated with ibrutinib. The TCR originated in a human donor with chronic lymphocytic leukemia. The CDR3 spells CASLTPGSYEQYF. The DNA of the CDR3 is TGTGCCAGCCTCACCCCGGGGTCCTACGAGCAGTACTTC.